This T cell receptor beta chain was identified during a study of siplizumab effects on memory and regulatory T cells. Regarding the study as a whole: Sequences below about 10^-5 frequency were poorly captured, limiting mapping of alloreactive clones.

To note about this clone: Its antigen remains unidentified.

Donor pairs, a few in total, had unstimulated naive, memory, effector memory and TEMRA subsets sequenced. Sequenced by immunoSEQ multiplex PCR; TCRdb stores in-frame clones only, minus some. Of about 64,000 clones in the sample, 96% were seen once. The V gene's germline CDR1 is SGDLS and CDR2 YYNGEE. CDR3 length: 17 residues. After removal of 0 bases from V and 1 base from J, the junction contained 9 bases not matched to a gene. This TCR was recovered from a human donor in good health. Sequencing was carried out using naive CD8+ T cells sorted from blood. The rearrangement links TRBV9 to TRBJ2-7; 8 nucleotides line up with TRBD2. DNA of the CDR3: TGTGCCAGCAGCGTAGCTCCTGGGTCTAGCGGGTCCTACGAGCAGTACTTC. This encodes CASSVAPGSSGSYEQYF.